One and the same sample provided the 27 T cell receptor beta chains below, sequenced in a study of cytomegalovirus exposure and HLA in healthy donors. Primers: 60 Vbeta forward and 13 Jbeta reverse. This table comes from immunoSEQ multiplex PCR, and its TCRdb copy is limited to in-frame clones, with some not included. The table has around 180,000 clones, around 90% seen once. Sample: PBMCs. The receptors were sampled from a woman in her late teens or twenties in good health and CMV-seronegative.

There are a few counts of this clone. The V and J genes are TRBV13 and TRBJ1-4, with 8 bases aligning to TRBD1. The length of the CDR3 is 13 residues. Germline values: CDR1 PRHDT, CDR2 FYEKMQ (reference sequence). Trimming removed 5 bases from V and 7 bases from J; junction bases left unmatched: 3. This chain's CDR3 is CASSAGGVEKLFF. In nucleotides, the CDR3 is TGTGCCAGCAGCGCAGGGGGCGTTGAAAAACTGTTTTTT.

The chain couples TRBV4-1 to TRBJ1-3; D call uncertain. CDR3 length equals 14 residues. Germline V gene sequence: CDR1 MGHRA, CDR2 YSYEKL. Trimming stripped 2 bases from V and 0 bases from J, with 5 bases between. The CDR3 nucleotides are TGCGCCAGCAGCCAAACCGGCTCTGGAAACACCATATATTTT. This codes for CASSQTGSGNTIYF.

The rearrangement joins TRBV2 to TRBJ1-4; D uncertain. The CDR3 covers 15 residues. CDR1 SNHLY and CDR2 FYNNEI come from the germline V gene. Deletions cut 2 bases from V and 0 bases from J, with 7 bases between. CDR3 nucleotides: TGTGCCAGCAGTGAAAGGAGAGCAACTAATGAAAAACTGTTTTTT. This encodes CASSERRATNEKLFF.

The chain joins TRBV6-1 to TRBJ2-1, with D unclear. Germline loops: CDR1 MNHNS, CDR2 SASEGT. This CDR3 has 14 residues. V lost 6 bases to trimming and J lost 0 bases, with 9 bases between them. CDR3 DNA sequence: TGTGCCAGCAGGAGTCCTTACTCCTACAATGAGCAGTTCTTC. The encoded protein is CASRSPYSYNEQFF.

J is TRBJ2-7 and V is TRBV5-6; the match to TRBD1 covers 9 bases. The CDR3 spans 18 residues. Germline CDR1 SGHDT, CDR2 YYEEEE. The trim removed 1 base at V and 3 bases at J, leaving 14 bases unmatched. CDR3 residues: CASSLPPGTGNLVYEQYF. CDR3 nucleotide sequence: TGTGCCAGCAGCTTGCCACCCGGGACAGGGAATCTAGTCTACGAGCAGTACTTC. The entire variable domain, with the rest obtained from reference TRBV5-6 and TRBJ2-7, is as follows: DAGVTQSPTHLIKTRGQQVTLRCSPKSGHDTVSWYQQALGQGPQFIFQYYEEEERQRGNFPDRFSGHQFPNYSSELNVNALLLGDSALYLCASSLPPGTGNLVYEQYFGPGTRLTVT.

The rearrangement uses TRBV9 and TRBJ2-1, with 8 bases fitting TRBD2. Germline CDR1 reads SGDLS; CDR2 reads YYNGEE. The CDR3 extends over 17 amino acids. Germline trimming cut 0 bases from V and 4 bases from J; bases unmatched to any gene: 9. CDR3 DNA sequence: TGTGCCAGCAGCGTAGCTGGAACTAGCGGTCTTTACAATGAGCAGTTCTTC. Residues: CASSVAGTSGLYNEQFF.

This chain connects TRBV12-5 to TRBJ2-7; 10 bases align to TRBD1. Germline V gene lookup returns CDR1 LGHNT and CDR2 FRNRAP. After removal of 6 bases from V and 5 bases from J, the junction contained 10 bases not matched to a gene. CDR3 size: 15 residues. This CDR3 is CASGPPGQGFHEQYF. Here the CDR3 DNA reads TGTGCTAGTGGCCCTCCGGGACAGGGGTTCCACGAGCAGTACTTC.

V gene TRBV29-1 combines with J gene TRBJ1-1, with D possibly TRBD1 on 5 matching bases. The CDR3 has 12 residues. Germline CDR1 and CDR2: SQVTM and ANQGSEA. V lost 1 base and J lost 4, with 7 bases in between. CDR3 DNA sequence: TGCAGCGTTGAAGCAGGGTTCACTGAAGCTTTCTTT. Its protein product is CSVEAGFTEAFF.

This clone was counted a single time. The DNA of the CDR3 is TGCGCCAGCAGCCTACAACATAACACGCAAGAGACCCAGTACTTC. This translates into CASSLQHNTQETQYF. The V call is TRBV4-1, the J call TRBJ2-5; D unresolved. The CDR3 contains 15 residues. The germline V gene has CDR1 MGHRA and CDR2 YSYEKL. V lost 4 bases and J lost 2, with 14 bases in between.

J is TRBJ2-1 and V is TRBV5-1; TRBD2 aligns across 14 bases. The CDR3 is 18 amino acids. The V and J ends lost 0 bases and 6 bases, in that order; junction bases with no gene match: 8. Germline CDR1 and CDR2: SGHRS and YFSETQ. The CDR3 DNA reads TGCGCCAGCAGCTTGGGACTAGCGGGGGGGTATCAGGGCAATGAGCAGTTCTTC. Translated: CASSLGLAGGYQGNEQFF.

This clone has just one count. This rearrangement joins TRBV2 to TRBJ1-4; possibly TRBD1 for D (5 bases). Germline V gene lookup returns CDR1 SNHLY and CDR2 FYNNEI. The CDR3 length is 16 residues. V gave up 6 bases and J gave up 4 bases, with 18 bases separating them. As DNA, the CDR3 is TGTGCCAGCAGAGCGTCAGGGTGGTGGGATAATGAAAAACTGTTTTTT. As protein: CASRASGWWDNEKLFF. Drawing the rest from reference TRBV2 and TRBJ1-4, the complete variable domain is EPEVTQTPSHQVTQMGQEVILRCVPISNHLYFYWYRQILGQKVEFLVSFYNNEISEKSEIFDDQFSVERPDGSNFTLKIRSTKLEDSAMYFCASRASGWWDNEKLFFGSGTQLSVL.

This chain uses TRBV6-1 with TRBJ2-1; tentative D call: TRBD2 (6 bases). Germline CDR1 reads MNHNS; CDR2 reads SASEGT. CDR3 length: 15 residues. V was cut by 10 bases and J by 3 bases, with 19 bases left in between. The CDR3 loop is CAIITSPGRYNEQFF. For the CDR3, the DNA is TGTGCCATTATTACTAGCCCGGGACGCTACAATGAGCAGTTCTTC.

The chain recombines TRBV18 with TRBJ1-5, with 9 bases matching TRBD1. In germline, CDR1 is KGHSH, CDR2 LQKENI. This CDR3 has 17 residues. The trim removed 3 bases at V and 4 bases at J, leaving 10 bases unmatched. The chain's CDR3 is CASSPSQTGGMNQPQHF. DNA for the CDR3: TGTGCCAGCTCACCTAGTCAGACAGGGGGTATGAATCAGCCCCAGCATTTT.

This clone appeared once. This chain links TRBV6-5 with TRBJ1-1; 7 positions agree with TRBD1. Germline CDR1 is MNHEY and CDR2 is SVGAGI. CDR3 size: 13 residues. Germline trimming cut 6 bases from V and 4 bases from J; bases unmatched to any gene: 5. CDR3: CASRPNRGTEAFF. The DNA for the CDR3 is TGTGCCAGCAGACCTAACAGGGGCACTGAAGCTTTCTTT.

The count of this clone is one. Written as DNA, the CDR3 is TGTGCCAGCCTCGAGGGAGGCCGTTCCTACGAGCAGTACTTC. This codes for CASLEGGRSYEQYF. The chain uses TRBV2 and TRBJ2-7; a weak D match, TRBD2 (6 bases). Germline values: CDR1 SNHLY, CDR2 FYNNEI. This CDR3 is 14 amino acids long. V lost 8 bases and J lost 1, with 15 bases in between.

The chain links TRBV7-3 to TRBJ2-1, with 11 nucleotides matching TRBD2. V was pared by 2 bases and J by 6 bases, with 3 bases of the junction left unmatched. Germline lookup yields CDR1 SGHTA and CDR2 FQGTGA. CDR3 length: 15 amino acids. The CDR3 DNA is TGTGCCAGCAGCTTACAACTAGCGGGGGCCAATGAGCAGTTCTTC. Translation: CASSLQLAGANEQFF.

This clone appeared a single time. This chain uses TRBV5-1 with TRBJ2-1, with 10 positions matching TRBD2. This CDR3 comprises 16 residues. The V gene end was trimmed by 4 bases and the J gene end by 0 bases; junction bases not matched to a gene: 4. Germline loops: CDR1 SGHRS, CDR2 YFSETQ. CDR3 in amino acids: CASSGTSASSYNEQFF. The CDR3 coding sequence is TGCGCCAGCAGCGGGACTAGCGCCAGCTCCTACAATGAGCAGTTCTTC. Based on the CDR3 plus reference TRBV5-1 and TRBJ2-1, the full variable domain is KAGVTQTPRYLIKTRGQQVTLSCSPISGHRSVSWYQQTPGQGLQFLFEYFSETQRNKGNFPGRFSGRQFSNSRSEMNVSTLELGDSALYLCASSGTSASSYNEQFFGPGTRLTVL.

The chain employs TRBV30 and TRBJ2-7; the D is unclear. V gave up 2 bases and J gave up 12 bases, with 14 bases separating them. The CDR3 loop spans 11 amino acids. Per germline, CDR1 GTSNPN and CDR2 SVGIG (reference sequence). CDR3 sequence reads: CAWSLELAPYF. The CDR3 nucleotides are TGTGCCTGGAGTTTAGAGCTTGCTCCGTACTTC. The variable domain in full, with the rest retrieved from reference TRBV30 and TRBJ2-7, is SQTIHQWPATLVQPVGSPLSLECTVEGTSNPNLYWYRQAAGRGLQLLFYSVGIGQISSEVPQNLSASRPQDRQFILSSKKLLLSDSGFYLCAWSLELAPYFGPGTRLTVT.

The V call is TRBV2, the J call TRBJ1-5, with TRBD1 identical over 7 bases. The V gene's germline CDR1 is SNHLY and CDR2 FYNNEI. The CDR3 is made up of 16 amino acids. The ends lost 5 bases at V and 1 base at J; junction bases unmatched: 8. CDR3 sequence (DNA): TGTGCCAGCAGTCGTAGACAGGGTCGGAGCAATCAGCCCCAGCATTTT. Amino acid sequence: CASSRRQGRSNQPQHF.

The chain carries TRBV19 and TRBJ2-1, with D maybe TRBD2 (6 bases). Germline CDR1 LNHDA, CDR2 SQIVND (reference sequence). There are 14 residues in the CDR3. The V gene lost 5 bases and the J gene lost 5 bases, with 13 bases spanning the gap. The CDR3 is CASSGRTTHNEQFF. The CDR3 nucleotides read TGTGCCAGTAGTGGCAGGACTACCCACAATGAGCAGTTCTTC.

This clone was counted once. CDR3 DNA: TGCAGCGTAGCCATTTACAATGAGCAGTTCTTC. Its translation: CSVAIYNEQFF. This chain connects TRBV29-1 to TRBJ2-1; D ambiguous. CDR3 length: 11 residues. Trimming shortened V by 6 bases and J by 4 bases, and 7 bases separated the two germline ends. Germline CDR1 and CDR2: SQVTM and ANQGSEA.

The chain links TRBV2 to TRBJ2-7, with TRBD1 as a possible D gene (6 bases). Deletions cut 8 bases from V and 5 bases from J, with 19 bases between. CDR1 is SNHLY and CDR2 is FYNNEI in the germline V gene. This CDR3 is 14 amino acids long. The chain's CDR3 is CASRGRQVSNEQYF. The CDR3 nucleotides are TGTGCCAGCCGGGGAAGACAGGTGAGCAACGAGCAGTACTTC.

The chain couples TRBV19 to TRBJ2-2; TRBD1 aligns across 7 bases. V gave up 6 bases and J gave up 3 bases; unmatched junction bases: 4. Germline assignment: CDR1 LNHDA and CDR2 SQIVND (reference sequence). CDR3 size: 14 residues. CDR3 in DNA: TGTGCCAGTAGCAGGGACAGCGACACCGGGGAGCTGTTTTTT. Protein product: CASSRDSDTGELFF. Variable domain in full (rest from reference TRBV19 and TRBJ2-2): DGGITQSPKYLFRKEGQNVTLSCEQNLNHDAMYWYRQDPGQGLRLIYYSQIVNDFQKGDIAEGYSVSREKKESFPLTVTSAQKNPTAFYLCASSRDSDTGELFFGEGSRLTVL.

This clone was seen a handful of times. This chain links TRBV5-1 with TRBJ2-1, with D hard to call. Deletions cut 2 bases from V and 9 bases from J, with 18 bases between. CDR3 length: 15 residues. Germline CDR1 reads SGHRS; CDR2 reads YFSETQ. Written as DNA, the CDR3 is TGCGCCAGCAGCTTCGCGACTCCGATCACTGGTGAGCAGTTCTTC. Protein product: CASSFATPITGEQFF.

The chain recombines TRBV5-1 with TRBJ1-3, with TRBD1 matching 9 bases. The J segment lost 4 bases and the V segment lost 3 bases, leaving 8 bases of the junction unmatched. Germline CDR1 is SGHRS and CDR2 is YFSETQ. This CDR3 comprises 16 residues. The CDR3 region is CASSWGQGKQGNTIYF. The CDR3 coding sequence is TGCGCCAGCAGCTGGGGACAGGGTAAACAAGGAAACACCATATATTTT.

The genes are TRBV5-1 and TRBJ2-1, with a tentative D call TRBD2 (6 bases). V shed 1 base and J shed 5 bases, with 13 bases lying between them. Germline V CDR1 and CDR2: SGHRS, YFSETQ. The CDR3 extends over 15 amino acids. DNA for the CDR3: TGCGCCAGCAGCTTGATCGGGGGTTCCAACAATGAGCAGTTCTTC. This sequence encodes CASSLIGGSNNEQFF.

The genes are TRBV7-9 and TRBJ2-5, with TRBD1 matching 8 bases. Germline CDR1 SEHNR, CDR2 FQNEAQ (reference sequence). V was clipped by 1 base and J by 2 bases; unmatched bases: 9. The CDR3 spans 17 residues. The CDR3 loop reads CASSLGGTGYQQETQYF. The CDR3 nucleotides are TGTGCCAGCAGCTTAGGCGGGACAGGCTATCAGCAAGAGACCCAGTACTTC.